This TCR beta chain was identified during a study of siplizumab effects on memory and regulatory T cells. Germline V lookup: CDR1 SQVTM, CDR2 ANQGSEA. Trimming removed 3 bases at V and 8 bases at J, with 10 bases between. CDR3 length: 11 residues. Regarding this clone: As yet, its antigen is unknown.

Profiling relied on immunoSEQ multiplex PCR, and the TCRdb table lists in-frame clones only, not all of them. The sample contains 100,000 to 110,000 clones, more than 90% of which appear only once. Points from the study as a whole: Unstimulated subsets captured only a minor fraction of alloreactive clones.

The TCR sequence derives from a human donor in good health. Material: CD4+ T cells sorted from blood. The chain recombines TRBV29-1 with TRBJ1-2, with D maybe TRBD1 (5 bases). The CDR3 DNA follows: TGCAGCGTTGAGAGGGGAATGGGCTACACCTTC. Protein: CSVERGMGYTF. The full variable domain, with the rest looked up from reference TRBV29-1 and TRBJ1-2, is SAVISQKPSRDICQRGTSLTIQCQVDSQVTMMFWYRQQPGQSLTLIATANQGSEATYESGFVIDKFPISRPNLTFSTLTVSNMSPEDSSIYLCSVERGMGYTFGSGTRLTVV.